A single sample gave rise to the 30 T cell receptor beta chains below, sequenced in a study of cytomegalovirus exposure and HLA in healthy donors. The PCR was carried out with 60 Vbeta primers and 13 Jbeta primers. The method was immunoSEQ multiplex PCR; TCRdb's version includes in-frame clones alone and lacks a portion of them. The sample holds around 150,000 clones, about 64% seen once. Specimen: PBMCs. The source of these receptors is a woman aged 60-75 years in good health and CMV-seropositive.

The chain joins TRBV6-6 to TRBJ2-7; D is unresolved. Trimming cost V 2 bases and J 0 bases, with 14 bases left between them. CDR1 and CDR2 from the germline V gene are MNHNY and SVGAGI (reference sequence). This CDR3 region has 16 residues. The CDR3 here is CASSYRVALFSYEQYF. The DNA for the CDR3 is TGTGCCAGCAGTTACCGGGTAGCACTATTCTCCTACGAGCAGTACTTC.

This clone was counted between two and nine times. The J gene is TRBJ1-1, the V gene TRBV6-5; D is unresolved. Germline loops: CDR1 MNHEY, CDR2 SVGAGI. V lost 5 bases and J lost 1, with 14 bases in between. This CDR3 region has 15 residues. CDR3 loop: CASSPPGRWNTEAFF. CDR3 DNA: TGTGCCAGCAGTCCACCGGGGAGGTGGAACACTGAAGCTTTCTTT.

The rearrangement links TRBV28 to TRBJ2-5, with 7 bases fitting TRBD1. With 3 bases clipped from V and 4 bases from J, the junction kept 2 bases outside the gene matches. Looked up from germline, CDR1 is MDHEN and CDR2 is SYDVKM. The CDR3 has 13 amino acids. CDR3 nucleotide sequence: TGTGCCAGCAGTTTGACAGGGCGAGAGACCCAGTACTTC. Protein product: CASSLTGRETQYF.

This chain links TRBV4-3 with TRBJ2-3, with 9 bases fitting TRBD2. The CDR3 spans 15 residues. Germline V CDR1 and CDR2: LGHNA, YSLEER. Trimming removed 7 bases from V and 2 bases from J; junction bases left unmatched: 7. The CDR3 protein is CASKYSGSPTDTQYF. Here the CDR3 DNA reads TGCGCCAGCAAATATAGCGGGAGCCCCACAGATACGCAGTATTTT.

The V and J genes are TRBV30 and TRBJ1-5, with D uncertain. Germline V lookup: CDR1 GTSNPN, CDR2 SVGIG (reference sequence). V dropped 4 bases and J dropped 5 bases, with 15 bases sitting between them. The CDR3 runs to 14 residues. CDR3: CAWKVGRGDQPQHF. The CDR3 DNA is TGTGCCTGGAAAGTCGGTCGGGGTGATCAGCCCCAGCATTTT.

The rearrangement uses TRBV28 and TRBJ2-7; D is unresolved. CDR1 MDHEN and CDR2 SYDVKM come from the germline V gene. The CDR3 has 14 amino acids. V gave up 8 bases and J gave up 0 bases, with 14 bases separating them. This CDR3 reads CASLSPVPSYEQYF. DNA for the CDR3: TGTGCCAGCTTGAGTCCGGTGCCCTCCTACGAGCAGTACTTC.

Here the CDR3 DNA reads TGTGCCAGCAGCCCCCGGGAGGCCCTGAATGCAGAGACCCAGTACTTC. It encodes CASSPREALNAETQYF. The chain has TRBV11-2 and TRBJ2-5, with 7 nucleotides matching TRBD2. The CDR3 length is 16 residues. With V trimmed by 5 bases and J by 4 bases, 13 bases remained unmatched. CDR1 is SGHAT and CDR2 is FQNNGV in the germline V gene. Combining the CDR3 with reference TRBV11-2 and TRBJ2-5 gives the whole variable domain EAGVAQSPRYKIIEKRQSVAFWCNPISGHATLYWYQQILGQGPKLLIQFQNNGVVDDSQLPKDRFSAERLKGVDSTLKIQPAKLEDSAVYLCASSPREALNAETQYFGPGTRLLVL.

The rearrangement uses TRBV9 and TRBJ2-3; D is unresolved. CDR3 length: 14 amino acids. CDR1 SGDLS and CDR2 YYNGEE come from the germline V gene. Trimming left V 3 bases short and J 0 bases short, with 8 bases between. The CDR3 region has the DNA TGTGCCAGCAGCGGGAGCTCTAGCACAGATACGCAGTATTTT. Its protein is CASSGSSSTDTQYF.

CDR3 in DNA: TGTGCCAGCAGAAGCGGGAGAAGGGGCAATGAGCAGTTCTTC. Translating gives CASRSGRRGNEQFF. The rearrangement joins TRBV19 to TRBJ2-1; 8 bases are a match to TRBD2. CDR1 LNHDA and CDR2 SQIVND come from the germline V gene (reference sequence). The CDR3 is 14 amino acids. The V segment lost 9 bases and the J segment 6 bases; nucleotides outside the gene matches: 10.

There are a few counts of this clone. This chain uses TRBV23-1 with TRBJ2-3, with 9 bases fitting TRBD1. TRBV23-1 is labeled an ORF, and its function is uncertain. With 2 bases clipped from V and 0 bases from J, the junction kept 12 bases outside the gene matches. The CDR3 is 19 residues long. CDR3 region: CASSQVPADRGESTDTQYF. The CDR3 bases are TGCGCCAGCAGTCAAGTGCCCGCCGACAGGGGGGAAAGCACAGATACGCAGTATTTT.

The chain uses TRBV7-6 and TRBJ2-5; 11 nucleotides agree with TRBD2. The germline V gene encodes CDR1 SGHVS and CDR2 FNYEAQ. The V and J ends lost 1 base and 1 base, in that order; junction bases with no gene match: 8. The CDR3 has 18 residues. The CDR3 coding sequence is TGTGCCAGCAGCTTAGAGGAGGCCGGACTAGCGGGCCAAGAGACCCAGTACTTC. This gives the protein CASSLEEAGLAGQETQYF. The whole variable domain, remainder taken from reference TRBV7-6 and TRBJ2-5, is GAGVSQSPRYKVTKRGQDVALRCDPISGHVSLYWYRQALGQGPEFLTYFNYEAQQDKSGLPNDRFSAERPEGSISTLTIQRTEQRDSAMYRCASSLEEAGLAGQETQYFGPGTRLLVL.

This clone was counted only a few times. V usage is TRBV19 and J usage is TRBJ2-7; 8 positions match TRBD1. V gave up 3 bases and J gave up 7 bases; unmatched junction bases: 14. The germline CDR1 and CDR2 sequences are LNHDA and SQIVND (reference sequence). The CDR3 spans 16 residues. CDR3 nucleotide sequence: TGTGCCAGTAGTATCGAAAGGACAGGGACGTTTTTGGAGCAGTACTTC. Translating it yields CASSIERTGTFLEQYF.

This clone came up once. Here the CDR3 reads CASSLIPGTGVEELFF. The CDR3 DNA is TGCGCCAGCAGCTTGATTCCCGGGACAGGGGTTGAGGAGCTGTTTTTT. The chain carries TRBV5-1 and TRBJ2-2; 10 bases are shared with TRBD1. V lost 1 base, J lost 10 bases, and 10 bases stayed unmatched. CDR3 length equals 16 residues. In germline, CDR1 is SGHRS, CDR2 YFSETQ. Full variable domain (rest looked up from reference TRBV5-1 and TRBJ2-2): KAGVTQTPRYLIKTRGQQVTLSCSPISGHRSVSWYQQTPGQGLQFLFEYFSETQRNKGNFPGRFSGRQFSNSRSEMNVSTLELGDSALYLCASSLIPGTGVEELFFGEGSRLTVL.

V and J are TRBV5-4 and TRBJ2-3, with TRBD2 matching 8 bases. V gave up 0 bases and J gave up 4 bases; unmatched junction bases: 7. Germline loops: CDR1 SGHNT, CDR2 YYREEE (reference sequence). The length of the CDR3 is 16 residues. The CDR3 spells CASSLGQREFSDTQYF. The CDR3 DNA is TGTGCCAGCAGCTTGGGCCAGCGGGAGTTCTCAGATACGCAGTATTTT. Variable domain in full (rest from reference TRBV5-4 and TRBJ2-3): ETGVTQSPTHLIKTRGQQVTLRCSSQSGHNTVSWYQQALGQGPQFIFQYYREEENGRGNFPPRFSGLQFPNYSSELNVNALELDDSALYLCASSLGQREFSDTQYFGPGTRLTVL.

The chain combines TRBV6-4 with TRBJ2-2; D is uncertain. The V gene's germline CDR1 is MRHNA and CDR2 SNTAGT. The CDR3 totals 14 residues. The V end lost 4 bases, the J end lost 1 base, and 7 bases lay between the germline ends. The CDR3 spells CASSVSGNTGELFF. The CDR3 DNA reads TGTGCCAGCAGTGTTTCGGGGAACACCGGGGAGCTGTTTTTT.

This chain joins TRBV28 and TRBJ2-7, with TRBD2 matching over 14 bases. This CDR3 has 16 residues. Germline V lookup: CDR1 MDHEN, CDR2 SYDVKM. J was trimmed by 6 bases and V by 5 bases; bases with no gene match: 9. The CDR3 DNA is TGTGCCAGCAGTGCCACGGGACTAGCGGGAGTCGCCGAGCAGTACTTC. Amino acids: CASSATGLAGVAEQYF.

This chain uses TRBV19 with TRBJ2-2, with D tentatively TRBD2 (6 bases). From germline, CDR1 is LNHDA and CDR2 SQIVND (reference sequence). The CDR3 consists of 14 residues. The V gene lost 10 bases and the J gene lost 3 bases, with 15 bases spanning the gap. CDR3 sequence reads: CATSGSGYTGELFF. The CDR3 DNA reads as TGTGCCACCTCCGGGAGTGGCTACACCGGGGAGCTGTTTTTT.

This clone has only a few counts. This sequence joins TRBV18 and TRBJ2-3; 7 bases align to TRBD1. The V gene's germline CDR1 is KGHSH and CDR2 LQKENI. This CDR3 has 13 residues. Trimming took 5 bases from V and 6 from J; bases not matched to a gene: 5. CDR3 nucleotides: TGTGCCAGCTCAGGCGACAGGGACGATACGCAGTATTTT. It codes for CASSGDRDDTQYF.

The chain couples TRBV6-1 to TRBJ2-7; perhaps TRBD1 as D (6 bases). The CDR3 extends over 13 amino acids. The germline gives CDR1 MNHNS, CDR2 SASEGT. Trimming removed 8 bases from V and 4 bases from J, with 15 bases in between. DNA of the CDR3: TGTGCCAGCCGAGCCACAGGGAGTTACGAGCAGTACTTC. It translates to CASRATGSYEQYF.

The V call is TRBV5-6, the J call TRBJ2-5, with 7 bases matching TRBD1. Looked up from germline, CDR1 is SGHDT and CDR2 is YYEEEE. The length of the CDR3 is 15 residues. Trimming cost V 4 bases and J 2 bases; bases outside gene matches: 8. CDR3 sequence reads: CASSPRRGQQETQYF. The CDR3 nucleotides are TGTGCCAGCAGCCCCCGAAGGGGACAGCAAGAGACCCAGTACTTC.

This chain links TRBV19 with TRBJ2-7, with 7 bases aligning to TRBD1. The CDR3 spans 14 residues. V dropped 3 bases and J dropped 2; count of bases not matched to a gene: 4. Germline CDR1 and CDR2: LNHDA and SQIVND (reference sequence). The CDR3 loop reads CASSIGQATYEQYF. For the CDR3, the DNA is TGTGCCAGTAGTATCGGACAGGCTACCTACGAGCAGTACTTC.

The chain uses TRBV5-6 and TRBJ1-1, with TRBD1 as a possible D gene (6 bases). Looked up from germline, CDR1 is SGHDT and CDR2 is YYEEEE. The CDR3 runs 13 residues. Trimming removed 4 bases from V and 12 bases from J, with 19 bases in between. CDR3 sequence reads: CASSGQGNDGSFF. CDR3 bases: TGTGCCAGCAGCGGGCAGGGGAACGATGGGTCTTTCTTT.

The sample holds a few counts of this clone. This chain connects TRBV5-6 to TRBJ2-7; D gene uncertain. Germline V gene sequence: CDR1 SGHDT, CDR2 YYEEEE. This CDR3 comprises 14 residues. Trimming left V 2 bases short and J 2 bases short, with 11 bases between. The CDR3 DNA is TGTGCCAGCAGCTTTGCTAGACTCGCCTACGAGCAGTACTTC. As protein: CASSFARLAYEQYF.

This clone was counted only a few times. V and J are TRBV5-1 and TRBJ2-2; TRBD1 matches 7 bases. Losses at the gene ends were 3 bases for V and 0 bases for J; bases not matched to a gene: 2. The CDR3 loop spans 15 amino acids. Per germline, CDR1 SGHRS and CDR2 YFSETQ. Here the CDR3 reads CASSSGQTNTGELFF. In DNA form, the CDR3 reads TGCGCCAGCAGCTCGGGACAGACGAACACCGGGGAGCTGTTTTTT.

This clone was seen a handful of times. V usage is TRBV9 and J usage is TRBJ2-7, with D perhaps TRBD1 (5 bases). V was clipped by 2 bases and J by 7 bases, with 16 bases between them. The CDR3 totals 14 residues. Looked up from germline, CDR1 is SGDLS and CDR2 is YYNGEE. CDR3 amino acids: CASSVDILNREQYF. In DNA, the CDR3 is TGTGCCAGCAGCGTGGACATCCTCAATAGGGAGCAGTACTTC.

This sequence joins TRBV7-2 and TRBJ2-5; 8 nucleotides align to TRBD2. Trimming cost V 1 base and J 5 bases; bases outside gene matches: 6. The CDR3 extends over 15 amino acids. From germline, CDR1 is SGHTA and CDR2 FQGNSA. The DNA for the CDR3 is TGTGCCAGCAGCTTAGGGGGACTAGAGGTGGAGACCCAGTACTTC. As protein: CASSLGGLEVETQYF.

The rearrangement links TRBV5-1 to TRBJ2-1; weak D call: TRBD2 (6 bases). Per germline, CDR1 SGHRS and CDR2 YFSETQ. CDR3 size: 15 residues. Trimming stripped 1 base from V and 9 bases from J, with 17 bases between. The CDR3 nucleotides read TGCGCCAGCAGCTTGTATGCCAGGGAGGAAGGTGAGCAGTTCTTC. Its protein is CASSLYAREEGEQFF.

The chain's CDR3 is CASSSNRQGIPYGYTF. The CDR3 nucleotides are TGTGCCAGCAGTTCCAACCGGCAGGGGATCCCCTATGGCTACACCTTC. This chain uses TRBV6-6 with TRBJ1-2; a weak D match, TRBD1 (6 bases). This CDR3 spans 16 amino acids. V lost 4 bases to trimming and J lost 4 bases, with 19 bases between them. CDR1 MNHNY and CDR2 SVGAGI come from the germline V gene (reference sequence).

In DNA form, the CDR3 reads TGCAGCGTTTTGGGAGACGAGGGTACGCAGTATTTT. Amino acids: CSVLGDEGTQYF. The chain is built from TRBV29-1 and TRBJ2-3; a weak D match, TRBD2 (5 bases). The germline V and J ends were trimmed by 5 bases and 8 bases, with 14 bases remaining between them. CDR3 length: 12 residues. Germline lookup yields CDR1 SQVTM and CDR2 ANQGSEA.

The CDR3 nucleotides are TGTGCCAGTAGCCCGACCGGGACAGAATCCTACGAGCAGTACTTC. Protein sequence: CASSPTGTESYEQYF. This chain links TRBV19 with TRBJ2-7; the match to TRBD1 covers 7 bases. The V gene's germline CDR1 is LNHDA and CDR2 SQIVND (reference sequence). With V trimmed by 6 bases and J by 1 base, 9 bases remained unmatched. The CDR3 length is 15 residues.